What follows are 25 T cell receptor beta chains derived from one specimen sequenced in a study of Ad26.COV2.S vaccination and SARS-CoV-2 variants. The treatment was: roughly 18 received Ad26.COV2.S at low or high dose, single or two shots; 5 received placebo; per-sample allocation not given. Following the first vaccine or placebo injection, samples were taken on day 63. This table comes from immunoSEQ multiplex PCR, and its TCRdb copy is limited to in-frame clones, with some not included. Of 250,000 or so clones in the sample, around 90% are singletons; the top ten hold approximately 3%. The source was peripheral blood, collected in a trial of Ad26.COV2.S vaccine versus placebo. The source of these receptors is a person aged 18-60 years who received the Ad26.COV2.S COVID-19 vaccine or a placebo.

The CDR3, as DNA: TGTGCCAGCAGCCCGCGGACAGGGGGAGTTGAAACTGAAGCTTTCTTT. As protein: CASSPRTGGVETEAFF. V usage is TRBV9 and J usage is TRBJ1-1; 10 nucleotides align to TRBD1. Per germline, CDR1 SGDLS and CDR2 YYNGEE. CDR3 length: 16 residues. V lost 4 bases and J lost 5; bases outside the gene matches: 11.

This clone occurred once. The genes are TRBV11-3 and TRBJ2-2, with TRBD2 as a possible D gene (6 bases). The germline V gene has CDR1 SGHNT and CDR2 YENEEA. The CDR3 totals 13 residues. V was trimmed by 5 bases and J by 6 bases, leaving 10 bases between them. Here the CDR3 reads CASSRGDAGELFF. CDR3 in DNA: TGTGCCAGCAGCCGCGGGGACGCCGGGGAGCTGTTTTTT.

The chain combines TRBV27 with TRBJ2-6; unclear D gene. From germline, CDR1 is MNHEY and CDR2 SMNVEV (reference sequence). Trimming pared 0 bases from V and 0 bases from J, leaving 9 bases between. The CDR3 extends over 17 amino acids. The CDR3 reads CASSLSWLGSGANVLTF. In DNA, the CDR3 is TGTGCCAGCAGTTTATCATGGCTGGGCTCTGGGGCCAACGTCCTGACTTTC.

The chain couples TRBV4-2 to TRBJ1-1; the D is unclear. The CDR3 contains 13 residues. CDR1 LGHNA and CDR2 YNFKEQ come from the germline V gene. V was clipped by 4 bases and J by 5 bases, with 11 bases between them. For the CDR3, the DNA is TGTGCCAGCAGCCCCGATTATTTAACTGAAGCTTTCTTT. Its protein product is CASSPDYLTEAFF.

This clone was counted a single time. V usage is TRBV5-4 and J usage is TRBJ2-7, with 8 bases matching TRBD2. The CDR3 totals 15 residues. The V segment lost 0 bases and the J segment 5 bases; nucleotides outside the gene matches: 7. Germline assignment: CDR1 SGHNT and CDR2 YYREEE (reference sequence). The CDR3 DNA sequence: TGTGCCAGCAGCTTGGGAGCGGGAGAGCTAAACGAGCAGTACGTC. It encodes CASSLGAGELNEQYV.

The chain couples TRBV6-5 to TRBJ1-4; D perhaps matches TRBD1 (5 bases). Germline assignment: CDR1 MNHEY and CDR2 SVGAGI. V was shortened by 2 bases and J by 5 bases, with 9 bases between the two germline ends. The CDR3 totals 14 residues. CDR3: CASSYVGGNEKLFF. The CDR3 DNA sequence: TGTGCCAGCAGTTACGTCGGGGGAAATGAAAAACTGTTTTTT.

The V gene is TRBV27, the J gene TRBJ1-4; no firm D call. Germline V gene data show CDR1 as MNHEY and CDR2 as SMNVEV (reference sequence). The CDR3 contains 13 residues. The V end was cut by 1 base, the J end by 1 base, with 1 base between. As DNA, the CDR3 is TGTGCCAGCAGTTTATTAACTAATGAAAAACTGTTTTTT. Its protein product is CASSLLTNEKLFF.

The V gene is TRBV4-3, the J gene TRBJ2-7; D is undetermined. The CDR3 runs to 16 residues. V gave up 0 bases and J gave up 3 bases, with 15 bases separating them. Germline V lookup: CDR1 LGHNA, CDR2 YSLEER. CDR3 DNA: TGCGCCAGCAGCCAAGATCCCGCTAAAAACGGCTACGAGCAGTACTTC. Its protein is CASSQDPAKNGYEQYF.

V gene TRBV6-2 or TRBV6-3 combines with J gene TRBJ2-2; D gene ambiguous. The CDR3 is made up of 14 amino acids. V lost 0 bases and J lost 6, with 8 bases in between. Germline CDR1 is MNHEY and CDR2 is SVGEGT. The CDR3 DNA reads as TGTGCCAGCAGTTACTCCTACGAGGCCGGGGAGCTGTTTTTT. This sequence encodes CASSYSYEAGELFF.

This clone was seen just once. The V gene is TRBV9, the J gene TRBJ1-4; D ambiguous. This CDR3 contains 16 residues. V lost 0 bases, J lost 3 bases, and 12 bases lay in between. Germline V gives CDR1 SGDLS, CDR2 YYNGEE. Written as DNA, the CDR3 is TGTGCCAGCAGCGTAGGGACCCACGGGGCTAATGAAAAACTGTTTTTT. Residues: CASSVGTHGANEKLFF.

A single count supports this clone. The chain uses TRBV7-2 and TRBJ2-7, with a tentative D call TRBD1 (5 bases). Germline V gene data show CDR1 as SGHTA and CDR2 as FQGNSA. The CDR3 length is 15 residues. Trimming left V 2 bases short and J 8 bases short, with 19 bases between. CDR3 nucleotide sequence: TGTGCCAGCAGCTTATCGAGGACAAGTCTACGTAAGCAGTACTTC. Residues: CASSLSRTSLRKQYF.

The rearrangement uses TRBV7-8 and TRBJ2-1; 10 bases are a match to TRBD2. This CDR3 is built from 17 residues. Germline V gene data show CDR1 as SGHVS and CDR2 as FQNEAQ. V lost 5 bases, J lost 1 base, and 8 bases stayed unmatched. CDR3 region: CASSLRVAGGSYNEQFF. In DNA, the CDR3 is TGTGCCAGCAGCCTCAGGGTAGCGGGGGGTTCCTACAATGAGCAGTTCTTC.

J is TRBJ2-2 and V is TRBV24-1; the D gene is possibly TRBD1 (5 bases). The CDR3 totals 18 residues. Germline CDR1 and CDR2: KGHDR and SFDVKD. Trimming shortened V by 4 bases and J by 2 bases, and 19 bases separated the two germline ends. Here the CDR3 reads CATSEQQENQINTGELFF. In DNA, the CDR3 is TGTGCCACCAGTGAGCAACAGGAGAACCAAATAAACACCGGGGAGCTGTTTTTT.

This chain uses TRBV19 with TRBJ1-4; D might be TRBD1 (5 bases). CDR1 is LNHDA and CDR2 is SQIVND in the germline V gene (reference sequence). With 5 bases removed from V and 10 bases from J, the gap between germline ends came to 20 bases. CDR3 length equals 15 residues. Here the CDR3 reads CASSSGRGPRSKLFF. The CDR3 nucleotides are TGTGCCAGTAGTTCCGGCCGGGGCCCTAGGTCAAAACTGTTTTTT.

The chain links TRBV7-8 to TRBJ2-1, with no clear D. Trimming shortened V by 1 base and J by 0 bases, and 10 bases separated the two germline ends. CDR3 length equals 16 residues. Germline CDR1 SGHVS, CDR2 FQNEAQ. CDR3 in amino acids: CASSLGPFSSYNEQFF. For the CDR3, the DNA is TGTGCCAGCAGCTTAGGGCCGTTCAGCTCCTACAATGAGCAGTTCTTC.

This clone was detected only a few times. This rearrangement joins TRBV5-1 to TRBJ2-1, with 7 positions matching TRBD2. The CDR3 is made up of 15 amino acids. Germline-derived CDR1 and CDR2 are SGHRS and YFSETQ. The V segment lost 4 bases and the J segment 6 bases; nucleotides outside the gene matches: 10. The CDR3 nucleotides read TGCGCCAGCAGCGATCCTGCGCGGGAGCTCAATGAGCAGTTCTTC. Translated: CASSDPARELNEQFF.

The chain carries TRBV11-2 and TRBJ1-4; D is unresolved. The CDR3 runs to 16 residues. Per germline, CDR1 SGHAT and CDR2 FQNNGV. V lost 5 bases, J lost 0 bases, and 13 bases lay in between. The CDR3 spells CASSHRTDTTNEKLFF. CDR3 nucleotide sequence: TGTGCCAGCAGCCATAGGACGGATACAACTAATGAAAAACTGTTTTTT.

J is TRBJ2-2 and V is TRBV3-1 (or the pseudogene TRBV3-2); no firm D call. This CDR3 is 14 amino acids long. The germline V gene has CDR1 LGHDT and CDR2 YNNKEL (reference sequence). Trimming stripped 4 bases from V and 0 bases from J, with 6 bases between. The CDR3 spells CASSPRSNTGELFF. In nucleotides, the CDR3 is TGTGCCAGCAGCCCCCGGTCGAACACCGGGGAGCTGTTTTTT.

J is TRBJ2-2 and V is TRBV7-3; perhaps TRBD1 as D (6 bases). Germline V gene lookup returns CDR1 SGHTA and CDR2 FQGTGA. This CDR3 is 13 amino acids long. With 5 bases removed from V and 9 bases from J, the gap between germline ends came to 13 bases. The CDR3 region is CASSTQGQRELFF. In nucleotides, the CDR3 is TGTGCCAGCAGCACACAGGGCCAGCGGGAGCTGTTTTTT.

This sequence joins TRBV6-6 and TRBJ2-2; TRBD2 might be the D (6 bases). V lost 3 bases, J lost 2 bases, and 10 bases lay in between. The germline gives CDR1 MNHNY, CDR2 SVGAGI (reference sequence). There are 15 residues in the CDR3. The CDR3 DNA is TGTGCCAGCAGTTATGTAGCGGTTAACACCGGGGAGCTGTTTTTT. It specifies CASSYVAVNTGELFF.

This chain joins TRBV19 and TRBJ2-2, with D perhaps being TRBD1 or TRBD2 (5 bases each). The germline V gene encodes CDR1 LNHDA and CDR2 SQIVND (reference sequence). The CDR3 consists of 15 residues. V gave up 5 bases and J gave up 6 bases, with 16 bases separating them. CDR3 sequence: CASSSEGRLAGELFF. The CDR3 DNA reads as TGTGCCAGTAGTTCCGAGGGGCGTTTGGCCGGGGAGCTGTTTTTT.

CDR3 nucleotides: TGCGCCAGCAGCCAAGATCGAGGGGGGAATGAAAAACTGTTTTTT. It yields the protein CASSQDRGGNEKLFF. V usage is TRBV4-3 and J usage is TRBJ1-4, with D possibly matching TRBD1 (6 bases). This CDR3 comprises 15 residues. Germline values: CDR1 LGHNA, CDR2 YSLEER. V lost 0 bases, J lost 5 bases, and 10 bases lay in between.

In its sample, this clone was seen once. The chain has TRBV30 and TRBJ1-3; 11 nucleotides line up with TRBD1. Germline CDR1 reads GTSNPN; CDR2 reads SVGIG (reference sequence). V shed 2 bases and J 7 bases; nucleotides not matched to a gene: 7. The CDR3 is 15 amino acids. The CDR3 spells CAWSRQGTGGNTIYF. For the CDR3, the DNA is TGTGCCTGGAGTCGACAGGGGACAGGGGGGAACACCATATATTTT.

The chain links TRBV25-1 to TRBJ2-7; 13 bases line up with TRBD2. V shed 7 bases and J 0 bases; nucleotides not matched to a gene: 12. Germline-derived CDR1 and CDR2 are MGHDK and SYGVNS. This CDR3 spans 18 amino acids. Here the CDR3 DNA reads TGTGCCAGCACCTTAGGACTAGCGGGGGCCTTTAGCTCCTACGAGCAGTACTTC. Protein sequence: CASTLGLAGAFSSYEQYF.

This clone occurred a few times. This chain joins TRBV30 and TRBJ1-6; D not resolved. Per germline, CDR1 GTSNPN and CDR2 SVGIG (reference sequence). The CDR3 is 11 amino acids. The V end was cut by 0 bases, the J end by 7 bases, with 1 base between. This chain's CDR3 is CAWSVNSPLHF. The CDR3 nucleotides are TGTGCCTGGAGTGTGAATTCACCCCTCCACTTT.